This T cell receptor beta chain is from a study of T cell responses to AZD1222 COVID-19 vaccine. Whole-study results and caveats: Across spike, vaccine-associated CD4 TCRs were found, dominant at 160-218 and 743-854.

Sequenced by immunoSEQ multiplex PCR; TCRdb stores in-frame clones only, minus some. This table holds around 84,000 clones, more than 75% found once. About this clone: Its cognate antigen is unknown.

Trimming took 1 base from V and 7 from J, leaving 13 bases between them. The length of the CDR3 is 14 residues. The germline gives CDR1 KGHSH, CDR2 LQKENI. This specimen consisted of peripheral blood, obtained on day 0 of AZD1222 vaccination. The chain carries TRBV18 and TRBJ1-1; D is unclear. The sequence came from an adult in good health. The CDR3 loop reads CASSPLSGSGEAFF. The CDR3 DNA sequence: TGTGCCAGCTCACCACTCTCCGGCTCCGGTGAAGCTTTCTTT.